The source of this T cell receptor (beta chain) is a study of T cell responses to AZD1222 COVID-19 vaccine. Study-level findings and limits: Spike-wide vaccine-associated CD4 TCRs dominated at 160-218 and 743-854. Recipients of AZD1222 seropositive at baseline numbered only 6 or 7. Rises in breadth and depth of Spike-specific TCRs came after two AZD1222 doses. White British ancestry dominated among donors, who included more females, and clonal diversity was possibly underestimated.

There are 15 residues in the CDR3. Germline-derived CDR1 and CDR2 are GTSNPN and SVGIG (reference sequence). The trim removed 2 bases at V and 2 bases at J, leaving 7 bases unmatched. Details on this clone: The antigen remains undetermined.

Some clones are missing from TCRdb's copy, which holds only in-frame ones; the method was immunoSEQ multiplex PCR. The sample includes 120,000 to 150,000 clones, approximately 85% seen only once; the top ten take less than 5%. The clonotype was recovered from an adult in good health. Sequencing was performed on peripheral blood, taken on day 0 of MenACWY control vaccination. V gene TRBV30 combines with J gene TRBJ2-3; 7 nucleotides align to TRBD2. CDR3 sequence: CAWSILSGPTDTQYF. CDR3 DNA sequence: TGTGCCTGGAGTATTCTTAGCGGGCCCACAGATACGCAGTATTTT. Supplemented by reference TRBV30 and TRBJ2-3, the full variable domain reads SQTIHQWPATLVQPVGSPLSLECTVEGTSNPNLYWYRQAAGRGLQLLFYSVGIGQISSEVPQNLSASRPQDRQFILSSKKLLLSDSGFYLCAWSILSGPTDTQYFGPGTRLTVL.